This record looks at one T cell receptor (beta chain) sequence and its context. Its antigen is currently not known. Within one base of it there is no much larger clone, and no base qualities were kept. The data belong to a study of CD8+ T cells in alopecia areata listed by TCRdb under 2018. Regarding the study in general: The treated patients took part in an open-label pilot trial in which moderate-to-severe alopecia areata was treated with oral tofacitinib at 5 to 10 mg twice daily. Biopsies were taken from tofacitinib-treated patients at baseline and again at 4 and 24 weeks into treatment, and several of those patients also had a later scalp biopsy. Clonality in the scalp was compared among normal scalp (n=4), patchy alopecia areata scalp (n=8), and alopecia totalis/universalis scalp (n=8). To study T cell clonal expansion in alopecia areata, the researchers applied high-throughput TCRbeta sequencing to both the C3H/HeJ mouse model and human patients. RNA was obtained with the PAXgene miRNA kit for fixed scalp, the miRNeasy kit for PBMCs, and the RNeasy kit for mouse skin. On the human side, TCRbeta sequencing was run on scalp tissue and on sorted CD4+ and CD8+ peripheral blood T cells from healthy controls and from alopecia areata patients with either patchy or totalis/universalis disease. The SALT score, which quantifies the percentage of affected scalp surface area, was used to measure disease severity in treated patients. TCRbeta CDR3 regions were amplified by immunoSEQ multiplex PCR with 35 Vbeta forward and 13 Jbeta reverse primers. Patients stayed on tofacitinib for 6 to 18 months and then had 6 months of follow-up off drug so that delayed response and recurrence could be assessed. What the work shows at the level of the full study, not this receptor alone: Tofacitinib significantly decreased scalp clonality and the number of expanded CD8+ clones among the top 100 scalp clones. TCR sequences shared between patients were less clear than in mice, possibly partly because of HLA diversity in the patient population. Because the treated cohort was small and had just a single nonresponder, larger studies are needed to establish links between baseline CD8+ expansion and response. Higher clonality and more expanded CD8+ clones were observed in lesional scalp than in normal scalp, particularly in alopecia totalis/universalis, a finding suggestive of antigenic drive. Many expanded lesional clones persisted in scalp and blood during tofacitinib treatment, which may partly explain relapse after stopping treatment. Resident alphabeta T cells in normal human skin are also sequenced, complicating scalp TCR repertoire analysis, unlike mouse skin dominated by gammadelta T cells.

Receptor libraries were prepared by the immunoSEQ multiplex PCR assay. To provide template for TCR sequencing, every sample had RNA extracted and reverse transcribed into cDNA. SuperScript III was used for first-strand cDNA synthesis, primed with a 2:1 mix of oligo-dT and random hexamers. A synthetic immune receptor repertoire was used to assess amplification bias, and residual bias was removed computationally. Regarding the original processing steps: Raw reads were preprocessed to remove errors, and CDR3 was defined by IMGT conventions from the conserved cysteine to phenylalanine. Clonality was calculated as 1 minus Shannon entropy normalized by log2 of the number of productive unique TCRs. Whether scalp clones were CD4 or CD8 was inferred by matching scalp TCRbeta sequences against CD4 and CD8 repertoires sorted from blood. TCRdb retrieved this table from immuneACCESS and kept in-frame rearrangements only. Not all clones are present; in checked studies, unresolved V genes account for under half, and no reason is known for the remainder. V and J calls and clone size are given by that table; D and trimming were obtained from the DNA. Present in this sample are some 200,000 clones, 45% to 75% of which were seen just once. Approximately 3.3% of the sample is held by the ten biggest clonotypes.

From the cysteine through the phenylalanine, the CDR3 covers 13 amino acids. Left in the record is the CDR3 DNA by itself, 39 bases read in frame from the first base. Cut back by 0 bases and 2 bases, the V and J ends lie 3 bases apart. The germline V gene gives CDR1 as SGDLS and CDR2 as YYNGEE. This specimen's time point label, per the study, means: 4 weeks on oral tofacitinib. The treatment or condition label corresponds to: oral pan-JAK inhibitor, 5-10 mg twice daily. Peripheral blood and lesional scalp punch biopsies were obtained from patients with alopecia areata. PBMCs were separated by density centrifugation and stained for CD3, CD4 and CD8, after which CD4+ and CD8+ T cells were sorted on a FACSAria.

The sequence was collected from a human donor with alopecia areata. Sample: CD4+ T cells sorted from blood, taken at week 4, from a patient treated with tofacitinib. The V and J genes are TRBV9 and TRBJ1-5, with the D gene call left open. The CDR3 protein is CASSVAGNQPQHF. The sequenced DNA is TGTGCCAGCAGCGTAGCAGGCAATCAGCCCCAGCATTTT.